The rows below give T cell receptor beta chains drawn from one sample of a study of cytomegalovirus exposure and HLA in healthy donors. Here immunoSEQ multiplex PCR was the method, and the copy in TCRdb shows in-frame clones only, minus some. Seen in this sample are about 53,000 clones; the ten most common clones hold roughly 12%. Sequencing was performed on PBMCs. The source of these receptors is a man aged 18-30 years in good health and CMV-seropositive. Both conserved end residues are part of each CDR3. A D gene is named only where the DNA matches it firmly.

TGTGCCAGCAGCTCCCAGGGCTACGAGCAGTACTTC,CASSSQGYEQYF,NA,TRBJ2-7,TRBV9,12
TGTGCCAGCCTTAGGTGGGGCCATGGCTACACCTTC,CASLRWGHGYTF,NA,TRBJ1-2,TRBV27,12
TGTGCCAGTACCCTAGGCAGGGGTTATGGCTACACCTTC,CASTLGRGYGYTF,NA,TRBJ1-2,TRBV19,13
TGTGCCAGTCGGTTAGAGGGCGGTGGCTCCTACGAGCAGTACTTC,CASRLEGGGSYEQYF,NA,TRBJ2-7,TRBV19,15
TGTGCTAGTGGTTTGCGGCTATCCGGGGTGATCACTGAAGCTTTCTTT,CASGLRLSGVITEAFF,NA,TRBJ1-1,TRBV12-5,16
TGTGCCAGCTCACCGGTGGTAGCGGGATCCTACGAGCAGTACTTC,CASSPVVAGSYEQYF,TRBD2,TRBJ2-7,TRBV18,15
TGTGCCGTCAGTGACGACAATTACGAGCAGTACTTC,CAVSDDNYEQYF,NA,TRBJ2-7,TRBV10-3,12
TGTGCCAGCAGCCTTGGGGCGCCGCCAGATACGCAGTATTTT,CASSLGAPPDTQYF,NA,TRBJ2-3,TRBV7-9,14
TGTGCCAGCAGTGAATTGGCTAGCGGGAGAAACGAGCAGTTCTTC,CASSELASGRNEQFF,TRBD2,TRBJ2-1,TRBV25-1,15
TGTGCCAGCAGCCGAGGACAGTCTGGGGCCAACGTCCTGACTTTC,CASSRGQSGANVLTF,NA,TRBJ2-6,TRBV11-3,15
TGTGCCAGCACCCTCGGAGGAGACAGCACAGATACGCAGTATTTT,CASTLGGDSTDTQYF,NA,TRBJ2-3,TRBV27,15
TGTGCCTGGAGTCCAGGGACTCGGAACACTGAAGCTTTCTTT,CAWSPGTRNTEAFF,NA,TRBJ1-1,TRBV30,14
TGTGCCAGCAGCCGATCAGGGGAAGCAGATACGCAGTATTTT,CASSRSGEADTQYF,NA,TRBJ2-3,TRBV6-4,14
TGTGCCAGGGGACTAGAGCAGTTCTTC,CARGLEQFF,TRBD2,TRBJ2-1,TRBV2,9
TGTGCCAGTAGTATAGCCCCAGCGGGAGCCTACGAGCAGTACTTC,CASSIAPAGAYEQYF,TRBD2,TRBJ2-7,TRBV19,15
TGCGCCAGCAAGGCGGACAGGGCCTATGGCTACACCTTC,CASKADRAYGYTF,TRBD1,TRBJ1-2,TRBV10-2,13
TGTGCCAGTAGTATCCAACCCTCTAGCGGGGGTAACAATGAGCAGTTCTTC,CASSIQPSSGGNNEQFF,TRBD2,TRBJ2-1,TRBV19,17
TGTGCCAGCAGTTCTATGGGACAGGGGCCCAGCGAGCAGTACTTC,CASSSMGQGPSEQYF,TRBD1,TRBJ2-7,TRBV28,15
TGTGCCATCAGTGATGGGACAAGAGATGGCTACACCTTC,CAISDGTRDGYTF,NA,TRBJ1-2,TRBV10-3,13
TGCGCCAGCAGCTTCGGACCGGGACAGGGCTACGAGCAGTACTTC,CASSFGPGQGYEQYF,TRBD1,TRBJ2-7,TRBV5-1,15
TGCGCCAGCAGCTTGGGGGACAGAGGCATGAACACTGAAGCTTTCTTT,CASSLGDRGMNTEAFF,TRBD1,TRBJ1-1,TRBV5-1,16
TGTGCCTGGAGTTCCCCTAGCGGGAGTCTAGGTACGCAGTATTTT,CAWSSPSGSLGTQYF,TRBD2,TRBJ2-3,TRBV30,15
TGTGCCTGGAGTGTATGGACTAGCGGGAGGGGGGGGGAGACCCAGTACTTC,CAWSVWTSGRGGETQYF,TRBD2,TRBJ2-5,TRBV30,17
TGTGCCAGCTCACCCGGACAGGATAATGAAAAACTGTTTTTT,CASSPGQDNEKLFF,TRBD1,TRBJ1-4,TRBV18,14
TGTGCCAGCAGCTTAGCCCTGGCAGGCACTAGCAATCAGCCCCAGCATTTT,CASSLALAGTSNQPQHF,NA,TRBJ1-5,TRBV7-9,17
TGTGCTAGTGGTCTGGGAGGACACTCAGCCAAAAACATTCAGTACTTC,CASGLGGHSAKNIQYF,NA,TRBJ2-4,TRBV12-5,16
TGCAGCGTGGCTCCTGTACTAGCGGGAGGCCGCGATGAGCAGTTCTTC,CSVAPVLAGGRDEQFF,TRBD2,TRBJ2-1,TRBV29-1,16
TGTGCCTGGAGTGTACGTACTAGTGGAAACGAGCAGTACTTC,CAWSVRTSGNEQYF,NA,TRBJ2-7,TRBV30,14
TGTGCCAGCTCACCAGTTCCCCTTGGGGCCAACGTCCTGACTTTC,CASSPVPLGANVLTF,NA,TRBJ2-6,TRBV18,15
TGTGCCAGCAGTGAGACAGGGATGAACCTTATGTGGGGCTTT,CASSETGMNLMWGF,TRBD1,TRBJ1-1,TRBV2,14
TGTGCCTGCTCACGGACTAGCGGGAGATTCGGAGATACGCAGTATTTT,CACSRTSGRFGDTQYF,TRBD2,TRBJ2-3,TRBV30,16
TGTGCCAGCAGCGCCCGTAGGGGCGGAAAACTGTTTTTT,CASSARRGGKLFF,NA,TRBJ1-4,TRBV14,13
TGTGCCAGCAGCAGGACGGGACAGGGGTACGAGCAGTACTTC,CASSRTGQGYEQYF,TRBD1,TRBJ2-7,TRBV5-6,14
TGTGCCAGCAGCTCTTATTCCGGAGGGAGGTTGAGCGAGACCCAGTACTTC,CASSSYSGGRLSETQYF,NA,TRBJ2-5,TRBV7-9,17
TGTGCCAGTAGTATAGATCCGGACTACTACAATGAGCAGTTCTTC,CASSIDPDYYNEQFF,NA,TRBJ2-1,TRBV19,15
TGCAGCGCATTTACCCCGGTCGGGGAAGGGAACACTGAAGCTTTCTTT,CSAFTPVGEGNTEAFF,NA,TRBJ1-1,TRBV29-1,16
TGCGCCAGCAGCCCCAGGGGGCTGGGCACTGAAGCTTTCTTT,CASSPRGLGTEAFF,TRBD1,TRBJ1-1,TRBV5-1,14
TGTGCCAGCAGCTTACCCCGGGGTGGAAACTACGAGCAGTACTTC,CASSLPRGGNYEQYF,NA,TRBJ2-7,TRBV11-2,15
TGTGCCAGCAGTATACAGGGGAATGAGCAGTTCTTC,CASSIQGNEQFF,TRBD1,TRBJ2-1,TRBV6-6,12
TGTGCCAGCAGTTTTTCATATGAGGGCCCACCCTACGAGCAGTACTTC,CASSFSYEGPPYEQYF,NA,TRBJ2-7,TRBV27,16
TGTGCCTGGAGTGGCGGCCCCTACGAGCAGTACTTC,CAWSGGPYEQYF,NA,TRBJ2-7,TRBV30,12
TGTGCCAGCAGCCCACCGGTTGGGACAGCTGGGGCCAACGTCCTGACTTTC,CASSPPVGTAGANVLTF,TRBD1,TRBJ2-6,TRBV7-9,17
TGTGCCAGCAGCTTAGACAGAAGTGAGCAGTTCTTC,CASSLDRSEQFF,NA,TRBJ2-1,TRBV7-2,12
TGTGCCAGCAGCGGTAACACAGGAAACTATGGCTACACCTTC,CASSGNTGNYGYTF,NA,TRBJ1-2,TRBV5-4,14